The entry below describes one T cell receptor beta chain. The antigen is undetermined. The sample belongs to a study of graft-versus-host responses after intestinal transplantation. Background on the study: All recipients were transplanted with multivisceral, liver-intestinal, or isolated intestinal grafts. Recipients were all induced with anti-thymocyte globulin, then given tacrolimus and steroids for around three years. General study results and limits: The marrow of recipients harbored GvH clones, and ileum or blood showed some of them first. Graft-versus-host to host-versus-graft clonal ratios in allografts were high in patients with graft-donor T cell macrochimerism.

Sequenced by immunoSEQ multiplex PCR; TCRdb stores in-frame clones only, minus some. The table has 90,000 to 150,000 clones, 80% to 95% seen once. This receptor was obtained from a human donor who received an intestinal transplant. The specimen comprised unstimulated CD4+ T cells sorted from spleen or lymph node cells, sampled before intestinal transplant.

Written as DNA, the CDR3 is TGTGCCAGCAGTTACGGCCCCAGCGGGGGCACAGATACGCAGTATTTT. This gives the protein CASSYGPSGGTDTQYF. This chain joins TRBV6-5 and TRBJ2-3; 7 positions match TRBD2. This CDR3 spans 16 amino acids. V lost 2 bases, J lost 1 base, and 6 bases stayed unmatched. Germline CDR1 MNHEY, CDR2 SVGAGI.